This is a list of T cell receptor beta chains from one sample in a study of blood T cells in healthy people across ages. MiXCR, run by TCRdb on the 5' RACE reads, gives a single entry per CDR3 protein. The sample holds 1.5 million to 2 million distinct CDR3 sequences; roughly 27% are singletons and the top ten take 6.5% to 8.5%. What was sequenced was blood. The receptors stem from a woman aged 30 to 39 in good health. CDR3s include the opening cysteine and the closing phenylalanine or tryptophan. D genes are given only for firm matches. Size is stated for part of the rows, as once, few or many counts, or as a class when the clone is expanded.

V: TRBV20-1; size: -; D: -; J: TRBJ1-3; DNA: TGCAGTGCTAGCCAAGGACGCGGGGACACCATATATTTT; CDR3: CSASQGRGDTIYF
V: TRBV10-2; size: many; D: TRBD2; J: TRBJ2-5; DNA: TGCGCCAGCAGGACTAGCGGGGAGGTGACCCAGTACTTC; CDR3: CASRTSGEVTQYF
V: TRBV10-3; size: few; D: -; J: TRBJ1-2; DNA: TGTGCCATCAGTACACAGGGTGGCTATGGCTACACCTTC; CDR3: CAISTQGGYGYTF
V: TRBV15; size: many; D: -; J: TRBJ2-1; DNA: TGTGCCACCAGCAGACCCAACAATGAGCAGTTCTTC; CDR3: CATSRPNNEQFF
V: TRBV27; size: few; D: TRBD2; J: TRBJ2-3; DNA: TGTGCCAGCTCCCCGTGGGCGGGAGGGAGGTCGCGCACAGATACGCAGTATTTT; CDR3: CASSPWAGGRSRTDTQYF
V: TRBV9; size: -; D: -; J: TRBJ1-6; DNA: TGTGCCAGCAGCGCCAGGGGATGGTTTAATTCACCCCTCCACTTT; CDR3: CASSARGWFNSPLHF
V: TRBV7-9; size: many; D: TRBD2; J: TRBJ2-1; DNA: TGTGCCAGCAGCCGCGGGAGGAGCTCCTACAATGAGCAGTTCTTC; CDR3: CASSRGRSSYNEQFF
V: TRBV10-3; size: many; D: -; J: TRBJ2-7; DNA: TGTGCCATCAGTGAGTTTACGGGAGACACCTACGAGCAGTACTTC; CDR3: CAISEFTGDTYEQYF
V: TRBV20-1; size: many; D: TRBD2; J: TRBJ2-7; DNA: TGCAGTGCTAGAGATCAACGTTCTAGCGGGGCGGAAGAGCAGTACTTC; CDR3: CSARDQRSSGAEEQYF
V: TRBV5-4; size: -; D: -; J: TRBJ2-2; DNA: TGTGCCAGCAGCTTGCGGGAGACGGCCGGGGAGCTGTTTTTT; CDR3: CASSLRETAGELFF
V: TRBV5-6; size: -; D: TRBD2; J: TRBJ2-7; DNA: TGTGCCAGCAGCCTACCGCCGGGACTAGCGGACGAGCAGTACTTC; CDR3: CASSLPPGLADEQYF
V: TRBV6-5; size: few; D: -; J: TRBJ1-6; DNA: TGTGCCAGCAGTAACCAGGGTTGGAGGGATTCACCCCTCCACTTT; CDR3: CASSNQGWRDSPLHF
V: TRBV2; size: -; D: TRBD1; J: TRBJ1-3; DNA: TGTGCCAGCAGGCTGACAGGGGGCTCCTCTGGAAACACCATATATTTT; CDR3: CASRLTGGSSGNTIYF
V: TRBV20-1; size: few; D: -; J: TRBJ2-1; DNA: TGCAGTGCTACAGGAGCGGCAACCTACAATGAGCAGTTCTTC; CDR3: CSATGAATYNEQFF
V: TRBV3-1; size: -; D: -; J: TRBJ2-1; DNA: TGTGCCAGCAGCCAAGATCTGGGGGTAGGCAATGAGCAGTTCTTC; CDR3: CASSQDLGVGNEQFF
V: TRBV6-7; size: few; D: TRBD2; J: TRBJ2-1; DNA: TGTGCCAGCAGTCAACTAGCGGGAGTCTGGGAGCAGTTCTTC; CDR3: CASSQLAGVWEQFF